This TCR beta chain was identified in a study of regulatory T cells in long-lasting Graves disease (dated by TCRdb to 2020 to 2022). About the study as a whole: Newly diagnosed Graves' disease patients had taken antithyroid drugs for less than 3 months. Persistent Graves' disease patients were compared with newly diagnosed Graves' disease patients by peripheral blood TCR sequencing and RNA sequencing. The study took place in China and was registered as a clinical trial. TCR sequencing covered around 13 persistent and around 20 newly diagnosed Graves' disease patients, some 33 samples in total. The paper's findings and limits, for the study overall: Persistent Graves' disease patients showed lower TCR Shannon entropy and fewer highly expanded clones than newly diagnosed patients, suggesting clonal expansion. Only the TCR beta chain was sequenced and analyzed. A larger number of public clonotypes was shared among persistent patients (approximately 3,000) than among newly diagnosed patients (about 990). As a limitation, the authors acknowledged that the small sample size may reduce accuracy. Preferential use of TRBV28, TRBJ1-2 and TRBJ2-5 was observed in persistent disease, whereas TRBV20-1 and TRBJ2-1 were favored in newly diagnosed disease. Because the primary lesion, thyroid tissue, could not be accessed, the study looked at peripheral blood alone.

The library relied on multiplex PCR. The instrument given in TCRdb is Illumina HiSeq 4000. To build TCR beta libraries, CDR3 regions were amplified by Arm-PCR using iRepertoire HTBI primers. Before sequencing, the PCR products underwent gel purification. Per the authors' processing: Gene usage analysis of CDR3 amino acid clonotypes used the roughly 62 TRBV and some 13 TRBJ segments found across samples. Filtered high-quality paired reads were merged into contigs using COPE and FqMerger. BLAST was used to align contigs to IMGT TRBV, TRBD and TRBJ reference genes, and CDR3 was defined according to IMGT. Highly expanded clones were defined as clonotypes with a frequency above 0.1%. Shannon entropy was used to measure repertoire diversity, and the Gini coefficient was used to measure V-J evenness. A clonotype found in more than one individual was treated as public. Using fastp at Q25 and MiXCR, TCRdb reprocessed the public reads and kept productive beta chains. All rows with the same CDR3 protein become a single entry with the most common DNA and genes. TCRdb assigned the V and J calls; the authors' analysis was not used. In all, the sample holds a few hundred thousand distinct CDR3 sequences, and over 9.5% of those were seen once. The top ten hold 15% to 20% of the sample.

Spanning cysteine to phenylalanine, the CDR3 consists of 14 amino acids. The DNA shown is the 42-base CDR3, in frame from base 1. V loses 3 bases, J loses 3 bases, and the germline ends lie 11 bases apart. CDR1 and CDR2 are read off the germline V gene (reference sequence) as LNHDA and SQIVND. The time point label for this specimen denotes: newly diagnosed GD, antithyroid drugs for less than 3 months. RNA was extracted from PBMCs in TRIzol for both TCR sequencing and RNA sequencing. The diagnosis of Graves' disease was made according to American Thyroid Association guidelines. Patients were recruited from an endocrinology department in Xi'an, China. From each patient, around 8.3 milliliters of peripheral blood was collected into an EDTA anticoagulant tube. PBMCs were isolated by Ficoll Paque Plus density gradient separation without further T cell sorting. An Agilent 2100 Bioanalyzer and agarose gel were used to check RNA quality, and a NanoDrop 2000 was used to measure RNA concentration.

This clonotype was counted only a few times. The antigen it binds to is not known. Per-base quality was not reported, and no clone a single base away is much larger than it. These same records also appear under a second study, on T cells in Graves' hyperthyroidism and ophthalmopathy. Looking at the second paper: Stable Graves' hyperthyroidism was defined as no progression to ophthalmopathy during 18 months of follow-up. The hyperthyroidism patients were between 18 and 65 years old and newly diagnosed, with a disease duration of less than 2 months. The study excluded patients with uncontrolled infections, other autoimmune diseases, pregnancy or lactation. Diagnoses relied on clinical symptoms, serum thyroxine and TRAb, thyroid ultrasound and orbital computed tomography. For the first round of RT-PCR on the TCR CDR3, the HTBI primer set was used together with the Qiagen OneStep RT-PCR kit. Blood samples also contained most of the expanded thyroid clonotypes (frequency above 0.001), which suggests that blood repertoires may reflect thyroid immune responses. In cross-validation, a model built on a 13 V-J signature told ophthalmopathy apart from stable hyperthyroidism with 85% to 90% sensitivity and about 81% specificity, and in testing the same model reached 80%/75%. In validation, progression to ophthalmopathy was predicted by the model with around 70% sensitivity and 72.22% specificity, a median of about 6 months before onset. To identify distinguishing TCR V-J signatures, a discovery cohort of about 95 patients was used, comprising 40 to 45 with Graves' ophthalmopathy and some 60 with stable Graves' hyperthyroidism. Whether ophthalmopathy could be predicted prospectively was tested in an independent validation cohort made up of 18 hyperthyroidism patients plus 17 patients who later progressed to ophthalmopathy. For training and testing, the 80 to 100 patients in the discovery cohort were randomly divided in a 7:3 ratio. The study also compared thyroid tissue and blood T-cell repertoires from five or six Graves' hyperthyroidism patients. After sampling, hyperthyroidism patients received methimazole starting at 30 mg daily, and ophthalmopathy patients received high-dose intravenous methylprednisolone. Libraries were constructed in a second round of multiplex PCR, after which size selection and purification were performed. The libraries were sequenced on an Illumina HiSeq2000 using paired-end 100 bp reads. SOAPnuke was used to process the raw data, with reads discarded if the reads contained adapters or uncalled bases, had a mean Phred below 15, or lacked an exact constant-primer or identifier match. High-quality paired reads were merged with COPE v1.2.5, and unique nucleotide sequences were defined as clonotypes. MiTCR v1.1 was used to align clonotypes to the IMGT TRBV, TRBD and TRBJ reference segments. The analysis was restricted to V-J combinations with a frequency above 0.0001, which together covered 99% to 99.2% of the repertoires. A TCS score was defined as the ratio of F50 (clonal expansion) to E x V (chaos), with BLOSUM62-based TCRdist applied between CDR3 peptides within each V-J. Welch's t-statistics and random forest reduced several hundred V-J features to roughly 13, which were used in a naive Bayes classifier (R e1071). No statistical method was used to fix the sample size in advance, and group allocation was not hidden from the investigators. According to the paper, TCR Vbeta CDR3 sequencing was carried out on 135 peripheral blood samples, which came from around 43 ophthalmopathy, roughly 75 hyperthyroidism and around 17 progressor patients.

The chain links TRBV19 with TRBJ1-2; the D gene cannot be named for sure. This clonotype was sampled from a woman younger than 35 with Graves disease. Donor details come from another sample of the same person, matched by shared clones. Sequenced here: peripheral blood mononuclear cells (PBMCs), sampled at new diagnosis, from a patient treated with antithyroid drugs. The CDR3 loop reads CASSIPAVYYGYTF. The bases are TGTGCCAGTAGTATCCCCGCCGTATACTATGGCTACACCTTC.